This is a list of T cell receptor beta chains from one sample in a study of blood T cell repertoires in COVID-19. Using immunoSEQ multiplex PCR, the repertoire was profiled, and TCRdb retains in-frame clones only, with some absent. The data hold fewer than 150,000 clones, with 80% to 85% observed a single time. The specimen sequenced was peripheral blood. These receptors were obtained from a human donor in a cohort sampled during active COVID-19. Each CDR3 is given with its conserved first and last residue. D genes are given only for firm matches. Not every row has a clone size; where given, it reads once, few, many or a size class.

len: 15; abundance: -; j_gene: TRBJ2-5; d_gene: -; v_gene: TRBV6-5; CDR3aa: CASSPNLDSQETQYF; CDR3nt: TGTGCCAGCAGTCCCAACCTCGACAGTCAAGAGACCCAGTACTTC
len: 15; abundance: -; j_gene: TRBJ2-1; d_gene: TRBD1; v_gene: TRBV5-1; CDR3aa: CASSSDGTGGNEQFF; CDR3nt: TGCGCCAGCAGCAGTGACGGGACAGGGGGCAATGAGCAGTTCTTC
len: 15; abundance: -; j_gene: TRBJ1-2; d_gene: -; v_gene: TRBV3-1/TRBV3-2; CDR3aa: CASSQASAASKGYTF; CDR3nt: TGTGCCAGCAGCCAAGCTTCGGCGGCGAGTAAGGGCTACACCTTC
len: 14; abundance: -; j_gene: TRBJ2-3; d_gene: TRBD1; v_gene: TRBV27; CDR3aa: CASSFGRGSDTQYF; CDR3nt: TGTGCCAGCAGTTTCGGCAGGGGGTCAGATACGCAGTATTTT
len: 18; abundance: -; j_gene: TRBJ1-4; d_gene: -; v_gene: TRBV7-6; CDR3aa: CASSLRAVGLGLGEKLFF; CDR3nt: TGTGCCAGCAGCCTCAGGGCTGTGGGTCTTGGGTTGGGGGAAAAACTGTTTTTT
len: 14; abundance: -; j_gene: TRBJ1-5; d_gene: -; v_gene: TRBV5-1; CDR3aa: CASSSSGLGQPQHF; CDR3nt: TGCGCCAGCAGCTCGTCAGGGCTGGGTCAGCCCCAGCATTTT
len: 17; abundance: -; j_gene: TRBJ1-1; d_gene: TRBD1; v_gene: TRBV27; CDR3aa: CASSSGQGGPMNTEAFF; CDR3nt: TGTGCCAGCAGTTCGGGACAGGGGGGCCCTATGAACACTGAAGCTTTCTTT
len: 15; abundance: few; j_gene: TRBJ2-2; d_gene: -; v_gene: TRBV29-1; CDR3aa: CSATSGSPNTGELFF; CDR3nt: TGCAGCGCCACCTCCGGGTCACCGAACACCGGGGAGCTGTTTTTT
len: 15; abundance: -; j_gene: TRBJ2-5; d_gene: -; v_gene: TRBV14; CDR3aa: CASSPGRAISETQYF; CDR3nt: TGTGCCAGCAGCCCCGGCAGGGCAATTTCAGAGACCCAGTACTTC
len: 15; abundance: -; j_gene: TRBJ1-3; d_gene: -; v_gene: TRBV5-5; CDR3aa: CASTLGALRGNTIYF; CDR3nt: TGTGCCAGTACACTTGGGGCGCTCCGTGGAAACACCATATATTTT
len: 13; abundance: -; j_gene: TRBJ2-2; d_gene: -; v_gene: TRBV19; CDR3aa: CASIPRGTGELFF; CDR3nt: TGTGCCAGTATTCCCCGAGGCACCGGGGAGCTGTTTTTT
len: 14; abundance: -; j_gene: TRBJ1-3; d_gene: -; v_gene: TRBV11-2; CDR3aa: CASSSPRVRNTIYF; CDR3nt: TGTGCCAGCAGCTCCCCTCGGGTCAGAAACACCATATATTTT
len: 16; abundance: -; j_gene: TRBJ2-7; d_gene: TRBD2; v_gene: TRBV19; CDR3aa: CASSKEYLTSEGEQYF; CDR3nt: TGTGCCAGTAGTAAAGAATACCTAACTAGCGAGGGCGAGCAGTACTTC
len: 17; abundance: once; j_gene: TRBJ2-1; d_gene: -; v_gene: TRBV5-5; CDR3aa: CASSFRQPSSSYNEQFF; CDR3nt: TGTGCCAGCAGCTTTAGACAGCCATCAAGCTCCTACAATGAGCAGTTCTTC
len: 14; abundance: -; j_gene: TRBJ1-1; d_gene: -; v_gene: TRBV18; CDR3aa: CASSGQDMNTEAFF; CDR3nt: TGTGCCAGCTCAGGTCAAGACATGAACACTGAAGCTTTCTTT
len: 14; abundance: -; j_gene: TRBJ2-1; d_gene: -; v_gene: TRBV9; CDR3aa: CASSVALGSGEQFF; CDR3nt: TGTGCCAGCAGCGTAGCGCTGGGTTCGGGGGAGCAGTTCTTC
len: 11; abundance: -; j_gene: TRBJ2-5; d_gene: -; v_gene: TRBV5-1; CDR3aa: CASRAKETQYF; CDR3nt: TGCGCCAGCAGAGCCAAAGAGACCCAGTACTTC
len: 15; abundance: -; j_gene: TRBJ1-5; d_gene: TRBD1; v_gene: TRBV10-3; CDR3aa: CAIRDQGAGNQPQHF; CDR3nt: TGTGCCATCAGGGATCAGGGGGCTGGCAATCAGCCCCAGCATTTT
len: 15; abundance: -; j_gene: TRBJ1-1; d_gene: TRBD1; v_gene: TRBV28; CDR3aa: CASSDGTGWITEAFF; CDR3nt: TGTGCCAGCAGTGACGGGACAGGGTGGATCACTGAAGCTTTCTTT
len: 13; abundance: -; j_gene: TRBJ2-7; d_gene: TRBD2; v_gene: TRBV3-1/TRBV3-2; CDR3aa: CASSSIAGYEQYF; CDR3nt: TGTGCCAGCAGCTCTATAGCGGGGTACGAGCAGTACTTC
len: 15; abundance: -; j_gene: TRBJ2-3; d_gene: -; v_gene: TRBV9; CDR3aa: CASSVGAVSTDTQYF; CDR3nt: TGTGCCAGCAGCGTCGGAGCGGTTAGCACAGATACGCAGTATTTT
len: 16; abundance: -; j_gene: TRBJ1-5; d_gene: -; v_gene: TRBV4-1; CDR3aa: CASSQEPPGFGQPQHF; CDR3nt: TGCGCCAGCAGCCAAGAACCTCCGGGGTTCGGTCAGCCCCAGCATTTT
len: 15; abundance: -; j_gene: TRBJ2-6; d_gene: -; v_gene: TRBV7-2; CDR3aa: CASRPQGPGANVLTF; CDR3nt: TGTGCCAGCAGACCACAGGGCCCTGGGGCCAACGTCCTGACTTTC
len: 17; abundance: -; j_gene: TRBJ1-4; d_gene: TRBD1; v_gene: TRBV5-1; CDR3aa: CASSLGQGSRTNEKLFF; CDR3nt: TGCGCCAGCAGCTTAGGACAGGGAAGTCGAACTAATGAAAAACTGTTTTTT
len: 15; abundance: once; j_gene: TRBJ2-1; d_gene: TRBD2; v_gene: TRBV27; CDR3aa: CASSYRLAAELEQFF; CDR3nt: TGTGCCAGCAGTTACCGACTAGCGGCCGAGCTTGAGCAGTTCTTC
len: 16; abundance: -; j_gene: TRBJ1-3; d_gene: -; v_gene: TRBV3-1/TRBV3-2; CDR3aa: CASSQEQSPSGNTIYF; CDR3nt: TGTGCCAGCAGCCAAGAACAGTCTCCCTCTGGAAACACCATATATTTT
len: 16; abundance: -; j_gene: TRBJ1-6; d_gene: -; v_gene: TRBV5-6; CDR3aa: CASSLSGRSYNSPLHF; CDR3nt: TGTGCCAGCAGCTTATCAGGGAGGTCCTATAATTCACCCCTCCACTTT
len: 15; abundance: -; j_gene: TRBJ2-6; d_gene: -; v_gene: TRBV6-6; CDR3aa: CASSPGDSGANVLTF; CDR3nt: TGTGCCAGCAGCCCGGGGGACTCTGGGGCCAACGTCCTGACTTTC
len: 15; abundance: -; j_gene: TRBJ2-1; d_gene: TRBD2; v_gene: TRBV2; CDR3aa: CASSDSGGQYNEQFF; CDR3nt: TGTGCCAGCAGTGATAGCGGGGGCCAATACAATGAGCAGTTCTTC
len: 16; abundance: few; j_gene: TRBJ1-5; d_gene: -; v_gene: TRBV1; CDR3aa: CTSSHPDRGRRQPQHF; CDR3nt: TGCACCAGCAGCCATCCCGACAGGGGGCGCCGGCAGCCCCAGCATTTT
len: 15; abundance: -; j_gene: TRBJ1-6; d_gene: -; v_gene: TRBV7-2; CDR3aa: CASSTGFRENSPLHF; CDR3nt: TGTGCCAGCAGCACAGGGTTTCGGGAAAATTCACCCCTCCACTTT
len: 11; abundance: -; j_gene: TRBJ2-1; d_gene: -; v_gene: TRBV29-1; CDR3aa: CSVEEGGEQFF; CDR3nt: TGCAGCGTTGAAGAGGGGGGTGAGCAGTTCTTC
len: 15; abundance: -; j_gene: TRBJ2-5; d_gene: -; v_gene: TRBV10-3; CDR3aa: CAISRGTTKEETQYF; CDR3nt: TGTGCCATCAGCAGGGGAACGACAAAGGAAGAGACCCAGTACTTC
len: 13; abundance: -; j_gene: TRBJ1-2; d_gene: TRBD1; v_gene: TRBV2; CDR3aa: CASSGQQGAQYTF; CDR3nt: TGTGCCAGCAGTGGGCAACAGGGGGCGCAGTACACCTTC
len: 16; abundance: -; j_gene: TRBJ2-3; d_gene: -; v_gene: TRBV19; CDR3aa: CASSINDSPAADTQYF; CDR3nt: TGTGCCAGTAGTATAAATGACTCCCCCGCGGCAGATACGCAGTATTTT
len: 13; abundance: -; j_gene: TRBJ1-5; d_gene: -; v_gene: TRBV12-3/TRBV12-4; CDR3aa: CASRENSNQPQHF; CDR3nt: TGTGCCAGCCGAGAAAATAGCAATCAGCCCCAGCATTTT
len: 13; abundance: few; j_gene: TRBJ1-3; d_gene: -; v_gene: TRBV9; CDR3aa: CASSKTEGNTIYF; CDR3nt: TGTGCCAGCAGCAAAACCGAGGGAAACACCATATATTTT
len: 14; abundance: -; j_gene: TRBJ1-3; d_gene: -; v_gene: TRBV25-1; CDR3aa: CASGRGEAGNTIYF; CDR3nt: TGTGCCAGTGGCCGAGGGGAGGCTGGAAACACCATATATTTT
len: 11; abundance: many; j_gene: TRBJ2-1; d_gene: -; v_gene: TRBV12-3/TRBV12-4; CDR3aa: CASSGYNEQFF; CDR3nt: TGTGCCAGCAGCGGTTACAATGAGCAGTTCTTC
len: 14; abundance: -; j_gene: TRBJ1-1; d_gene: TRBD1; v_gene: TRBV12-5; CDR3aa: CASGLGQGSTEAFF; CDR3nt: TGTGCTAGTGGCCTGGGACAGGGAAGCACTGAAGCTTTCTTT
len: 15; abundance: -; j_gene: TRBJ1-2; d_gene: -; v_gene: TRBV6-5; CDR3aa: CASSYYGEVNYGYTF; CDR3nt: TGTGCCAGCAGTTACTACGGAGAAGTTAACTATGGCTACACCTTC
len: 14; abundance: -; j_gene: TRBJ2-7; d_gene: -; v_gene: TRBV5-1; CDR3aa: CASSLGPGTYEQYF; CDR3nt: TGCGCCAGCAGCTTGGGGCCAGGGACCTACGAGCAGTACTTC
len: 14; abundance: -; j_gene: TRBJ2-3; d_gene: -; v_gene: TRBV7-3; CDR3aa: CASSAVAVTDTQYF; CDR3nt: TGTGCCAGCAGCGCCGTAGCAGTCACAGATACGCAGTATTTT
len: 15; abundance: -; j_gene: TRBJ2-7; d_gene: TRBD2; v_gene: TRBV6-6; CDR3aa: CASSYSVAGGYEQYF; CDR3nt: TGTGCCAGCAGTTACTCAGTAGCGGGGGGTTACGAGCAGTACTTC